Given below is one T cell receptor (beta chain) in context. J was trimmed by 3 bases and V by 10 bases; bases with no gene match: 8. CDR1 is MDHEN, CDR2 SYDVKM, per germline. This CDR3 is 14 amino acids long. Method: immunoSEQ multiplex PCR; TCRdb's copy keeps in-frame clones and lacks some. The table includes approximately 97,000 clones, 86% detected once. This sample is drawn from a study of blood T cell repertoires in COVID-19. Study-level background: T cells, B-cell-depleted T cells, or PBMCs provided the cDNA or gDNA that served as material.

The rearrangement joins TRBV28 to TRBJ1-4, with TRBD1 identical over 7 bases. The sample taken for sequencing was peripheral blood. The sequence came from a woman older than 75 with acute or convalescent COVID-19. This chain's CDR3 is CATSGGQPNEKLFF. The CDR3 region has the DNA TGTGCCACCTCAGGGGGACAGCCTAATGAAAAACTGTTTTTT.